The table lists the clone carrying this TCR beta chain with a count of one. Profiling relied on immunoSEQ multiplex PCR, and the TCRdb table lists in-frame clones only, not all of them. The data show some 140,000 clones, 84% seen once. This sample is drawn from a study of blood T cell repertoires in COVID-19. At the level of the study: The origin of the acute and convalescent COVID-19 samples was the United States, Italy and Spain. PBMCs, B-cell-depleted T cells, or T cells were the source of the cDNA or gDNA that made up the material.

Participant age was roughly 18 to 95 years, and participants resided in fewer than 30 US areas. Cohort assignment relied on participant-reported clinical history. CDR3 size: 14 residues. The germline CDR1 and CDR2 sequences are MNHEY and SVGAGI. The V end lost 5 bases, the J end lost 4 bases, and 14 bases lay between the germline ends. V gene TRBV6-5 combines with J gene TRBJ1-1; D is ambiguous. Sequences were obtained from PBMCs or T cells enriched from blood (not recorded which). This receptor was identified in a man aged 35-49 years with acute COVID-19. The CDR3 region has the DNA TGTGCCAGCAGTACGAGGGTGGAGGGCACTGAAGCTTTCTTT. It translates to CASSTRVEGTEAFF.